Each of the 2 T cell receptor beta chains below was sequenced from the same sample in a study of T cells in Graves' hyperthyroidism and ophthalmopathy. Authors of the study amplified TCR beta CDR3 regions from RNA transcripts. HTBI primers drove first-round RT-PCR of the TCR CDR3. TCRdb reprocessed the multiplex PCR reads with MiXCR, giving one entry per CDR3 protein. The sample lists 600,000 to 700,000 distinct CDR3 sequences; just under 45% were seen once. The sample taken for sequencing was peripheral blood or thyroid tissue (not recorded which). Receptors were obtained from an adult man with Graves' disease, either hyperthyroidism or ophthalmopathy (not recorded which).

The chain joins TRBV7-4 to TRBJ2-6; D not certain. Trimming cost V 3 bases and J 10 bases, with 4 bases left between them. The germline V gene has CDR1 SGHVT and CDR2 SQSDAQ. This CDR3 contains 11 residues. CDR3: CASSFENVLTF. In DNA form, the CDR3 reads TGTGCCAGCAGCTTTGAGAACGTCCTGACTTTC.

A few counts support this clonotype. The chain links TRBV7-9 to TRBJ1-2; 8 bases are shared with TRBD1. CDR1 is SEHNR, CDR2 FQNEAQ, per germline (reference sequence). This CDR3 spans 19 amino acids. Trimming took 2 bases from V and 3 from J; bases not matched to a gene: 17. Here the CDR3 reads CASSLSAAPMDRADYGYTF. The CDR3 nucleotides read TGTGCCAGCAGCTTATCAGCCGCACCAATGGACAGGGCGGACTATGGCTACACCTTC.